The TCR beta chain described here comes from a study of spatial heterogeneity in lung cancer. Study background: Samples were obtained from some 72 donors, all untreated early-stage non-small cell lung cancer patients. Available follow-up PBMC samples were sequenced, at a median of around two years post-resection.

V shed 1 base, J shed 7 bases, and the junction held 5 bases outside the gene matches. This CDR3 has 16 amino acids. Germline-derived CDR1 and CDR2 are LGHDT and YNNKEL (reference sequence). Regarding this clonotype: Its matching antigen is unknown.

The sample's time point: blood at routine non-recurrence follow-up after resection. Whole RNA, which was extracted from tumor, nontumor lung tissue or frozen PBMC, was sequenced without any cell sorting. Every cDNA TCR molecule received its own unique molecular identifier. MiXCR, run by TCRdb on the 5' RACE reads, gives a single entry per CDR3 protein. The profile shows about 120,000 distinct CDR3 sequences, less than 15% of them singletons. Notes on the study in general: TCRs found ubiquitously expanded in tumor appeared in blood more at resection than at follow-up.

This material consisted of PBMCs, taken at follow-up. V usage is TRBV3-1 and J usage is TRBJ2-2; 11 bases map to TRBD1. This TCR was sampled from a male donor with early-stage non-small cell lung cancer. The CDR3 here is CASSQGGQGAIGELFF. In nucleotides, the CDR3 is TGTGCCAGCAGCCAAGGTGGACAGGGGGCGATCGGGGAGCTGTTTTTT.